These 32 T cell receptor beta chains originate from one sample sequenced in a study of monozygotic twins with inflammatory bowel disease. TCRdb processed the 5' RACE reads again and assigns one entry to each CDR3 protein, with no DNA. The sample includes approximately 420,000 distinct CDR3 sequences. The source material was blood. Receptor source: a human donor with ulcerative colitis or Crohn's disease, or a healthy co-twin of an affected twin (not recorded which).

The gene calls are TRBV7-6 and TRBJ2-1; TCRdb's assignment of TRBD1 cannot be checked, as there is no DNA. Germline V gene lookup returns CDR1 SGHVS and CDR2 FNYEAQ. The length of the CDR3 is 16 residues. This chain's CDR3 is CASSHRWASSYNEQFF.

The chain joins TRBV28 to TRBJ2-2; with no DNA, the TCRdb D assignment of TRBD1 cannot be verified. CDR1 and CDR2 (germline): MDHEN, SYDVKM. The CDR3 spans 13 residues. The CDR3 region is CAGGGAPTGELFF. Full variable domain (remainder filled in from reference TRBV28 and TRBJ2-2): DVKVTQSSRYLVKRTGEKVFLECVQDMDHENMFWYRQDPGLGLRLIYFSYDVKMKEKGDIPEGYSVSREKKERFSLILESASTNQTSMYLCAGGGAPTGELFFGEGSRLTVL.

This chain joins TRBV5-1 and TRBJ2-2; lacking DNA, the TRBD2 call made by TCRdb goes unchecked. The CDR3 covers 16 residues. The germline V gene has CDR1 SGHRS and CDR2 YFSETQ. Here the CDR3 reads CASSLSGTANTGELFF.

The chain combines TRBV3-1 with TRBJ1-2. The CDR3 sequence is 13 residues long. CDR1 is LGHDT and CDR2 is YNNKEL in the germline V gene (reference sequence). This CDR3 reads CASSQAHRDGYTF.

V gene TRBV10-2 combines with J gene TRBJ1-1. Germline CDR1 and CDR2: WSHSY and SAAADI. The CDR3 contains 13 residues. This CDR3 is CASKLQTNTEAFF.

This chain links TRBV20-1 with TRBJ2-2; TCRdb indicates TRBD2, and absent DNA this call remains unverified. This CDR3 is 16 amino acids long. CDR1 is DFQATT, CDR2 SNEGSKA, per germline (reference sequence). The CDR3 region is CSARDMAGTNTGELFF.

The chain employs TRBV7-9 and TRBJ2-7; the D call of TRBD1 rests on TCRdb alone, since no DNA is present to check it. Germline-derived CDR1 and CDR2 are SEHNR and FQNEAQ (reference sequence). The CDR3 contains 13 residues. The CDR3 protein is CASSLSGEHEQYF.

This CDR3 reads CASSPYILAGDYNEQFF. V usage is TRBV7-3 and J usage is TRBJ2-1; the D call of TRBD2 rests on TCRdb alone, since no DNA is present to check it. Germline V lookup: CDR1 SGHTA, CDR2 FQGTGA. The CDR3 totals 17 residues.

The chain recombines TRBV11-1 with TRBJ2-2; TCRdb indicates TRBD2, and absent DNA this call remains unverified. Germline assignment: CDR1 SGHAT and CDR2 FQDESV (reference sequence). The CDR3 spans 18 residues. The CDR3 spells CASSLAPRLAGGTGELFF. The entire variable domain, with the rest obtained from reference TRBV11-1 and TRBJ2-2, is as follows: EAEVAQSPRYKITEKSQAVAFWCDPISGHATLYWYRQILGQGPELLVQFQDESVVDDSQLPKDRFSAERLKGVDSTLKIQPAELGDSAMYLCASSLAPRLAGGTGELFFGEGSRLTVL.

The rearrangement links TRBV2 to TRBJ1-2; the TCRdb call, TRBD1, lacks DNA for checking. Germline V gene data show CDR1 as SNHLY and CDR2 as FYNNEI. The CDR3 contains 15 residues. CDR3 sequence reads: CASIGQGLARYGYTF.

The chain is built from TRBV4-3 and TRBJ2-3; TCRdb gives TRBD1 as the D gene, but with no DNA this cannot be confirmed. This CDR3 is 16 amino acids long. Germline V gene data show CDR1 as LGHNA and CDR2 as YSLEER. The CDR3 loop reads CASSPGGGQVTDTQYF.

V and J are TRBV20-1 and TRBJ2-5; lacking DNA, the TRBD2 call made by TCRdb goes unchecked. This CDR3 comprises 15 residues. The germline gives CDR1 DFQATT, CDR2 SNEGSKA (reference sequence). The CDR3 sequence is CSASGTQGVQETQYF.

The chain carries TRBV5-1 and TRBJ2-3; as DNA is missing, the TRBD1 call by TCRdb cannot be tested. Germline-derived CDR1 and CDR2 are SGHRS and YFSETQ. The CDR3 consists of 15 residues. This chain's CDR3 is CASSRDSSSTDTQYF.

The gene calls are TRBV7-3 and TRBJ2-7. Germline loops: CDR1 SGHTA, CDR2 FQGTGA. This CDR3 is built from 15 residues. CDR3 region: CASSPVATEAYEQYF.

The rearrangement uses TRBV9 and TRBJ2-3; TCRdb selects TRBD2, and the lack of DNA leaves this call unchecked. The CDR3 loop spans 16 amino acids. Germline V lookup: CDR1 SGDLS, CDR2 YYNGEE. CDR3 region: CASSSPPAGRTDTQYF. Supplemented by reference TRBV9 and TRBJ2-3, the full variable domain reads DSGVTQTPKHLITATGQRVTLRCSPRSGDLSVYWYQQSLDQGLQFLIQYYNGEERAKGNILERFSAQQFPDLHSELNLSSLELGDSALYFCASSSPPAGRTDTQYFGPGTRLTVL.

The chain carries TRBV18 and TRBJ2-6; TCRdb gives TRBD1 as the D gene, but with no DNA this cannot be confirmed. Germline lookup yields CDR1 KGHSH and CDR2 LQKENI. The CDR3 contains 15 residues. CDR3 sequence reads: CASSPVGAGANVLTF.

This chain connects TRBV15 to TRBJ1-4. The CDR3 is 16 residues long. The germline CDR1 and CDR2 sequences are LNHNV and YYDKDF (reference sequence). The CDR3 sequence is CATSRDSPPWGEKLFF.

The CDR3 reads CASTSLLYGYTF. The rearrangement uses TRBV28 and TRBJ1-2. CDR3 size: 12 residues. Germline-derived CDR1 and CDR2 are MDHEN and SYDVKM.

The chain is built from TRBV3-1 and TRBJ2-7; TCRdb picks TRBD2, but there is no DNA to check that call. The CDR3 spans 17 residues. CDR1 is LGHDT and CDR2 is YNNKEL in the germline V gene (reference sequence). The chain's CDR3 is CASTRSSPAGGAYEQYF.

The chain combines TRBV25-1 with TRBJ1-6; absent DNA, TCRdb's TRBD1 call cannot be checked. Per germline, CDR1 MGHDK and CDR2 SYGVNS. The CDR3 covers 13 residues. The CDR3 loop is CASSSRVGSPLHF. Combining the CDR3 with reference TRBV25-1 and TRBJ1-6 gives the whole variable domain EADIYQTPRYLVIGTGKKITLECSQTMGHDKMYWYQQDPGMELHLIHYSYGVNSTEKGDLSSESTVSRIRTEHFPLTLESARPSHTSQYLCASSSRVGSPLHFGNGTRLTVT.

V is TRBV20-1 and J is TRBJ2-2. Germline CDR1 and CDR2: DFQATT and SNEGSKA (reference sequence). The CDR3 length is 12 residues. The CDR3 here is CSASSPTGELFF.

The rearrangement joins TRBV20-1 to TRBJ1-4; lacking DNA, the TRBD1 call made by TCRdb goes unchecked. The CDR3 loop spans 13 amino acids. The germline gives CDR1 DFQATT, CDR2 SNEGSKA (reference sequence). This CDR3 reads CSAWGSRGEKLFF.

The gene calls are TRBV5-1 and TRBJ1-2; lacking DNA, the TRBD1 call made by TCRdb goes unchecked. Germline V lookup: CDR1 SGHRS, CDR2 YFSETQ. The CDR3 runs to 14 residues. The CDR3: CASSLDRGSPHYTF.

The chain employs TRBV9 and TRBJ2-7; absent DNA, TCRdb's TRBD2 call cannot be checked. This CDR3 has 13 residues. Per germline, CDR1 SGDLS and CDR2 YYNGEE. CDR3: CASSTRPDYEQYF.

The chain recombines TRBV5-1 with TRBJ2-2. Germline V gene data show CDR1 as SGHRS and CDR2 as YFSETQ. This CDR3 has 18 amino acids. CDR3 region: CASSLEGSSRAYTGELFF.

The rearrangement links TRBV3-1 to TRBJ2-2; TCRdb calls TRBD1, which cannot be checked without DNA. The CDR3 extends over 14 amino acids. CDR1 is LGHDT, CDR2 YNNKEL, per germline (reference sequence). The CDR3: CASSPQGAAGELFF.

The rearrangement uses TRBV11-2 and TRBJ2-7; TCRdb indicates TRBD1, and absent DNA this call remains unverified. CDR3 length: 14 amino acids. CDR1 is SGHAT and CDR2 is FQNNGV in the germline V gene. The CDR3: CASSWDRWFYEQYF.

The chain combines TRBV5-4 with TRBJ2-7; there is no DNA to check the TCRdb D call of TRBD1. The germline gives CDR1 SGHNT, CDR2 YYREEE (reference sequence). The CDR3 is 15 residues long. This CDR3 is CASSLGDRDMHEQYF.

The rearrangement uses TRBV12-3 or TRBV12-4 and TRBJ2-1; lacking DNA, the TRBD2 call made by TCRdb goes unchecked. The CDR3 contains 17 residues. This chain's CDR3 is CASSSDLRATGVHEQFF.

CDR3 loop: CASSAPSGSSYEQYF. The chain has TRBV5-4 and TRBJ2-7; TCRdb returns TRBD1, unconfirmable since there is no DNA. The CDR3 is 15 amino acids. CDR1 and CDR2 (germline): SGHNT, YYREEE (reference sequence).

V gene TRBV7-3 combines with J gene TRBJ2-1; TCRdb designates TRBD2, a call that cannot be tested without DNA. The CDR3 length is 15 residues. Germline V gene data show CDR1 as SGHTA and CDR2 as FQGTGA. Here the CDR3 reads CASSQGAGVNNEQFF.

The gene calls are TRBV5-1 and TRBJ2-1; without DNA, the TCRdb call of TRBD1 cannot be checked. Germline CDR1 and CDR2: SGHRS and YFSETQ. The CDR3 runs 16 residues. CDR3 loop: CASSRDRAELYNEQFF.